This T cell receptor beta chain was recovered during a study of blood T cells in healthy people across ages. Trimming shortened V by 1 base and J by 8 bases, and 10 bases separated the two germline ends. The CDR3 sequence is 13 residues long. CDR1 SGHTA and CDR2 FQGNSA come from the germline V gene. A sample-barcoded 5' primer and a J-beta primer mix were used in a second PCR of roughly 7 to 11 cycles. One entry per CDR3 protein, called by TCRdb with MiXCR from the 5' RACE reads. This table holds roughly 1,700,000 distinct CDR3 sequences, 25% to 30% found once. V usage is TRBV7-2 and J usage is TRBJ2-3; D is unclear. The sample consisted of blood. The TCR originated in a woman aged 25 to 45 in good health. The CDR3 spells CASSLGYSATQYF. CDR3 coding DNA: TGTGCCAGCAGCTTAGGTTACTCTGCTACGCAGTATTTT.